These 13 T cell receptor beta chains share one sample of origin, sequenced in a study of graft-versus-host responses after intestinal transplantation. This table comes from immunoSEQ multiplex PCR, and its TCRdb copy is limited to in-frame clones, with some not included. The sample records 80,000 to 100,000 clones, roughly 90% being singletons. Their specific antigens are unknown. The specimen was unstimulated CD4+ T cells sorted from spleen or lymph node cells, collected before intestinal transplant. The receptor set was obtained from a human donor who received an intestinal transplant.

The V and J genes are TRBV6-4 and TRBJ2-2; 8 nucleotides match TRBD2. CDR3 size: 16 residues. V trimming: 9 bases; J trimming: 5 bases; junction bases outside the gene matches: 14. Germline V gene lookup returns CDR1 MRHNA and CDR2 SNTAGT. For the CDR3, the DNA is TGTGCCAGGAAGCTAGCGGGCGATTGGAAGACCGGGGAGCTGTTTTTT. It codes for CARKLAGDWKTGELFF.

The chain carries TRBV5-1 and TRBJ2-1; 10 bases map to TRBD2. There are 15 residues in the CDR3. Trimming removed 10 bases from V and 1 base from J; junction bases left unmatched: 8. CDR1 and CDR2 (germline): SGHRS, YFSETQ. The CDR3 loop reads CASAPAGGSYNEQFF. Here the CDR3 DNA reads TGCGCCTCGGCGCCAGCGGGAGGGTCCTACAATGAGCAGTTCTTC.

This chain links TRBV6-5 with TRBJ1-5; TRBD1 aligns across 7 bases. This CDR3 spans 15 amino acids. V trimming: 6 bases; J trimming: 7 bases; junction bases outside the gene matches: 12. The germline CDR1 and CDR2 sequences are MNHEY and SVGAGI. CDR3 DNA sequence: TGTGCCAGCAGAGTCGACAGGGATGGGGGCCAGCCCCAGCATTTT. This codes for CASRVDRDGGQPQHF.

The chain's CDR3 is CASSLLAGLTDTQYF. The CDR3 DNA reads as TGTGCCAGCAGCTTATTGGCGGGGCTCACAGATACGCAGTATTTT. This chain uses TRBV7-2 with TRBJ2-3; possibly TRBD2 for D (6 bases). V lost 2 bases, J lost 2 bases, and 11 bases lay in between. The CDR3 is 15 amino acids. Per the germline V gene, CDR1 is SGHTA and CDR2 is FQGNSA.

The chain carries TRBV5-4 and TRBJ2-3, with TRBD2 matching over 10 bases. Per germline, CDR1 SGHNT and CDR2 YYREEE (reference sequence). The CDR3 extends over 15 amino acids. V was clipped by 4 bases and J by 5 bases; unmatched bases: 7. In nucleotides, the CDR3 is TGTGCCAGCAGCCAAGGACTAGCGGAACTAGATACGCAGTATTTT. Protein product: CASSQGLAELDTQYF.

The chain couples TRBV6-5 to TRBJ2-5; TRBD1 is a possible D gene (6 bases). The closer fit of TRBJ2-7 to the DNA end suggests the J call may be wrong. The germline gives CDR1 MNHEY, CDR2 SVGAGI. The CDR3 has 16 residues. The CDR3 here is CASSYAGTQHSYEQYF. The CDR3 region has the DNA TGTGCCAGCAGTTACGCCGGGACACAGCACTCCTACGAGCAGTACTTC.

This clone occurred a few times. V and J are TRBV10-1 and TRBJ2-1, with 13 positions matching TRBD2. Germline loops: CDR1 WNHNN, CDR2 SYGVQD (reference sequence). There are 17 residues in the CDR3. The junction had 8 bases not matched to a gene; V was cut back by 2 bases and J by 7 bases. The CDR3 protein is CASSEGLAGVYRNEQFF. The CDR3 coding sequence is TGCGCCAGCAGTGAGGGACTAGCGGGAGTTTATCGGAATGAGCAGTTCTTC.

The rearrangement uses TRBV6-1 and TRBJ2-5; 8 bases line up with TRBD1. Germline V gene lookup returns CDR1 MNHNS and CDR2 SASEGT. The CDR3 length is 13 residues. With V trimmed by 7 bases and J by 2 bases, 3 bases remained unmatched. The DNA of the CDR3 is TGTGCCAGCATAAGGACAGGGCAAGAGACCCAGTACTTC. Its protein product is CASIRTGQETQYF.

The chain has TRBV30 and TRBJ1-2, with D possibly matching TRBD1 (6 bases). CDR3 size: 13 residues. Deletions cut 2 bases from V and 8 bases from J, with 15 bases between. The germline V gene has CDR1 GTSNPN and CDR2 SVGIG (reference sequence). As DNA, the CDR3 is TGTGCCTGGAGTCCGGACAGCTCTTTCGGCTACACCTTC. Its translation is CAWSPDSSFGYTF.

This clone was seen a single time. V usage is TRBV18 and J usage is TRBJ1-6; D unresolved. The ends were cut back, 2 bases at V and 10 bases at J, with 9 bases in the middle. The CDR3 consists of 13 residues. The germline CDR1 and CDR2 sequences are KGHSH and LQKENI. The CDR3 nucleotides read TGTGCCAGCTCACCATCCGCGGCGTCACCCCTCCACTTT. It encodes CASSPSAASPLHF. Filled out from reference TRBV18 and TRBJ1-6, the complete variable domain reads NAGVMQNPRHLVRRRGQEARLRCSPMKGHSHVYWYRQLPEEGLKFMVYLQKENIIDESGMPKERFSAEFPKEGPSILRIQQVVRGDSAAYFCASSPSAASPLHFGNGTRLTVT.

The chain combines TRBV6-5 with TRBJ2-3; possible D gene TRBD2, 5 bases. This CDR3 has 15 residues. Trimming cost V 7 bases and J 1 base, with 15 bases left between them. Germline CDR1 and CDR2: MNHEY and SVGAGI. DNA of the CDR3: TGTGCCAGCATAGGGAGATACGGAGGCACAGATACGCAGTATTTT. Translation gives CASIGRYGGTDTQYF.

The chain carries TRBV2 and TRBJ2-7; the match to TRBD2 covers 7 bases. After removal of 6 bases from V and 1 base from J, the junction contained 6 bases not matched to a gene. CDR3 size: 14 residues. From germline, CDR1 is SNHLY and CDR2 FYNNEI. CDR3 DNA: TGTGCCAGCAGCGTAACTAGCGTGTCCTACGAGCAGTACTTC. Its protein is CASSVTSVSYEQYF. The full variable domain, in which reference TRBV2 and TRBJ2-7 provide the parts outside the CDR3, is EPEVTQTPSHQVTQMGQEVILRCVPISNHLYFYWYRQILGQKVEFLVSFYNNEISEKSEIFDDQFSVERPDGSNFTLKIRSTKLEDSAMYFCASSVTSVSYEQYFGPGTRLTVT.

The chain combines TRBV9 with TRBJ2-7; a possible D gene is TRBD2 (6 bases). This CDR3 is built from 14 residues. V was clipped by 5 bases and J by 6 bases, with 18 bases between them. In germline, CDR1 is SGDLS, CDR2 YYNGEE. CDR3 protein: CASSSRDWNAEQYF. The CDR3, as DNA: TGTGCCAGCAGTTCGAGGGACTGGAACGCCGAGCAGTACTTC.